This entry is about one TCR beta chain. This table comes from immunoSEQ multiplex PCR, and its TCRdb copy is limited to in-frame clones, with some not included. The table includes some 87,000 clones, about nine tenths detected once. The data derive from a study of siplizumab effects on memory and regulatory T cells. Sequenced: CD4+ T cells sorted from blood. This clonotype was obtained from a human donor in good health.

The CDR3 loop reads CASSIISGQAYNEQFF. CDR3 nucleotides: TGTGCCAGCAGTATTATCTCCGGACAGGCGTACAATGAGCAGTTCTTC. J is TRBJ2-1 and V is TRBV27, with 7 nucleotides matching TRBD1. There are 16 residues in the CDR3. CDR1 and CDR2 (germline): MNHEY, SMNVEV (reference sequence). V lost 5 bases, J lost 4 bases, and 11 bases stayed unmatched.